This TCR beta chain appears in the sequencing data of a study of cytomegalovirus exposure and HLA in healthy donors (dated by TCRdb to 2017 to 2019). Regarding the research as a whole: An earlier analysis of roughly 610 of the donors reported 250 to 350 Gb of sequence data and 90 million to 120 million unique TCR beta sequences obtained from around 180 million T cells. About 330 gigabases of sequencing data and approximately 91 million unique TCR sequences made up an early release that covered several hundred HLA-typed donors. To decide whether each TCR beta V gene segment behaved as functional or pseudogenic, an earlier analysis of some 600 of the donors relied on high-throughput TCR beta sequencing. In addition to the first cohort of roughly 670 subjects, a separate validation cohort of 120 different subjects was used. Among 300 to 500 genotyped donors of the cohort, an average of approximately 220,000 unique TCR beta nucleotide sequences was sequenced per donor, of which 15% to 20% were non-productive. A few DR-DQ haplotypes were treated as single units for association and clustering because of strong linkage in the cohort. To predict cytomegalovirus infection status, the study brought together high-throughput TCR immunosequencing, statistical association of individual TCRs with disease status, and machine learning. To study patterns of TCR occurrence, a later analysis re-analyzed previously published TCR beta repertoires from 700 or so donors and added high-resolution HLA genotyping. Rather than using new phenotypic data, the later analysis identified candidate immune exposures from TCR beta sequences and from how often those sequences occurred across donors. Alongside the repertoire data, information on donor age, sex, ethnicity and CMV serostatus was compiled. HLA typing covered class I and class II loci at four-digit resolution. All discovery cohort repertoires had been generated using a single sequencing platform. Genome-wide SNP genotypes for about 60% of the roughly 670 donors were used in a later genetic analysis, which treated that subset as a discovery cohort. Typing coverage differed by locus: A, B, C, DRB1 and DQB1 were typed in roughly 620-630 donors, DQA1 in 500 to 550, DPA1 in 600 to 610, and DPB1 in 450 to 490. The study was designed to test whether signatures of past pathogen exposure could be identified by cataloging public T cell receptors. Among the roughly 400 genotyped donors, more than 70% belonged to the genetic ancestry cluster associated with self-reported Caucasian donors. The T cell repertoires of 666 subjects were profiled by immunosequencing and related to cytomegalovirus serostatus.

To prepare the library, the immunoSEQ multiplex PCR assay was applied. A mixture of 60 forward primers for TCR Vbeta segments and 13 reverse primers for TCR Jbeta segments was used in the multiplex PCR. The CDR3 region of rearranged TCR beta genes was amplified from genomic DNA by a multiplex PCR assay. Amplified TCR beta libraries were sequenced as 87-base-pair reads on the Illumina HiSeq System. The paper's data handling went like this. A later analysis counted 65 million to 90 million unique TCR beta chains across the 666 repertoires, and 10 million to 11 million of these chains were shared by at least two donors. To remove PCR and sequencing errors, raw reads were error-corrected and collapsed into unique sequences using a nearest-neighbor algorithm that merged closely related sequences. CDR3 sequences were aligned to IMGT reference sequences to assign V, D and J gene segments. For a sequence to be retained, at least a six-nucleotide match to both a V gene segment and a J gene segment was required. A rearrangement was called productive if the CDR3 had no stop codons and remained in frame with V and J, and every other rearrangement was called non-productive. Following IMGT convention, CDR3 was defined as the stretch from the second conserved V-encoded cysteine to the conserved J-encoded phenylalanine. The earlier analysis of 500 to 650 of the donors excluded any sequence lacking an unambiguous match to a single V gene segment. An earlier analysis of about 600 of the donors called V segments functional above 56.7% productive rearrangements and segregating when the between-donor standard deviation exceeded 5%. A statistical classification framework was built for diagnosing cytomegalovirus status from the catalog of TCR beta chain sequences. In a later analysis, TCR nucleotide sequences were compared against IMGT/GENE-DB human TR gene sequences so that V and J genes could be assigned. The TCRdist pipeline was used in a later analysis to assign CDR3 sequences and most-parsimonious VDJ recombination scenarios. In a later analysis, each TCR beta chain was defined by its CDR3 amino acid sequence together with its V-gene family, and reads lacking a unique V-gene family were excluded. To address suspected cross-contamination and a sequencing artifact, a later analysis removed approximately 600 highly shared, low-generation-probability nucleotide sequences. For each public chain, a later analysis derived a clonal expansion index from normalized ranks of inferred template counts within each repertoire. A later analysis computed generation probabilities with a VDJ recombination model fitted to out-of-frame rearrangements, and checked the results against IGoR. Hypergeometric tests were used in a later analysis to score TCR-TCR, TCR-HLA and TCR-CMV co-occurrence, with a repertoire-size bias correction applied to the TCR pairs. False discovery rates were estimated in a later analysis by permuting HLA or CMV assignments 20 times. In a later analysis, co-occurring TCRs were grouped with DBSCAN, and TCRdist sequence similarity was added when clustering was performed within HLA-allele-positive subsets. Repertoires with fewer than 30,000 or more than 120,000 public chains were left out of co-occurrence clustering, as were about 5 repertoires with anomalous nucleotide sharing. What TCRdb holds here is the immuneACCESS table cut down to in-frame rearrangements. Part of the clones is not present; checked against another copy, under half of the missing clones reflect an unresolved V gene, and the others are unexplained. V, J and clone size were drawn from that table, and D and trimming were deduced from the DNA. A total of 130,000 to 150,000 clones appear in this sample, 80% of them only once. The ten largest clones take up less than 1.5% of the sample.

Comments on this clone: Its antigen has not been determined. No per-base quality is available; no much larger clone lies one base away.

The CDR3 contains 19 residues, cysteine and phenylalanine counted. The retained sequence is limited to the CDR3, 57 bases, with the frame set at the first base. The germline V gene provides CDR1 MGHRA and CDR2 YSYEKL. V is cut back by 4 bases and J by 3 bases, with 11 bases in the junction unmatched. Results the study describes overall, beyond this receptor: In a later genetic analysis, fewer N-insertions in productive TCRs were reported among donors in an Asian-associated ancestry cluster than the roughly 640-donor mean. Some IMGT-functional V segments, including TRBV6-2 and TRBV6-3, could not be distinguished by the 87-base-pair reads and were therefore excluded. An association between a missense DCLRE1C variant and V-gene and J-gene trimming of TCR beta chains was found in a later genetic analysis and replicated in an independent cohort. The sequencing pipeline was judged likely to have produced a cluster of highly shared sequence variants as a technical artifact. A further reported finding was that TCR beta sequences accurately predicted the HLA-A and HLA-B alleles for most subjects in the first cohort. Because counts were too low, some 17 rarely observed V segments, including chromosome 9 orphons, were left out of the earlier analysis of about 620 of the donors. Correlated functional status among segregating V segments might be attributable to linkage disequilibrium, but an unknown experimental factor could not be ruled out. Most TCR sequences were seen in very few donors, while some public TCRs were found in many individuals. A few of the identified cytomegalovirus-associated TCR beta chains were confirmed in vitro to be specific for cytomegalovirus antigens. In a later analysis, around 17,000 TCR beta sequences were associated with specific HLA alleles at a false discovery rate of 0.05. In the study, 164 TCR beta chains were listed as associated with cytomegalovirus. Roughly uniform sequencing depth across donors was assumed in presence/absence analyses, although this assumption may not hold. When HLA alleles, especially DR and DQ, strongly co-occurred, attributing TCR associations to individual alleles was difficult. A later analysis reported that several top co-occurrence clusters appeared linked to parvovirus B19, influenza, CMV and Epstein-Barr virus. HLA typing was unavailable for some donors at each locus, so association tests used only the typed subset. An earlier analysis of around 600 of the donors showed that most TCR beta V segments appeared in productive rearrangements either about 87% or about 30% of the time, which broadly matched IMGT annotations. A later analysis found that TCR association rates varied across HLA loci, with DRB1 alleles showing the most associated TCRs and HLA-C alleles the fewest. Compared with equally common non-associated chains, HLA-associated TCR beta chains in a later analysis were more clonally expanded and had lower generation probabilities. For the cohort, immune exposure information was limited to CMV serostatus. Cytomegalovirus status was reported to be diagnosed by the classifier with high specificity and sensitivity in both the original and validation cohorts. This cohort had only TCR beta chains sequenced, and the lack of alpha or paired-chain data limited which features could be detected. According to the authors, the approach could potentially be generalized to other disease states and immunological phenotypes. A later analysis found that most CMV-associated TCR beta chains appeared HLA-restricted, with HLA associations seemingly driven largely by CMV exposure.

In total, roughly 670 healthy bone marrow donors made up the cohort. Cohort members were all nominally healthy when sampled, although unrecorded immune exposures were likely present. The donor was CMV seropositive and was included in the group of approximately 310 seropositive cohort members. Each donor provided a peripheral blood sample, and peripheral blood mononuclear cells were used for TCR beta sequencing. Genomic DNA was extracted from the blood cell samples with the Qiagen DNeasy Blood Extraction Kit. This TCR was sampled from a male donor in good health and CMV-seropositive. Sequenced input: PBMCs. The rearranged chain carries TRBV4-1 and TRBJ2-5, with 16 junctional bases fitting TRBD2. The CDR3: CASSLGTSGRAVGKETQYF. The nucleotide sequence reads as follows: TGCGCCAGCAGCCTAGGGACTAGCGGGAGGGCCGTGGGGAAAGAGACCCAGTACTTC.